A selection of T cell receptor beta chains follows, all from one sample in a study of human T cells and chemical hapten exposure. TCRdb re-derived calls from the RACE reads in MiXCR, one entry per CDR3 protein. Of some 97,000 distinct CDR3 sequences in the sample, roughly a quarter were seen once. Sequenced material: whole blood, taken in connection with sensitization to the hapten diphenylcyclopropenone (DPC). Receptors originate from a man between 35 and 55 years old with alopecia areata. Some clones in this sample may be carry-over from other donors' samples. Each CDR3 is given with its conserved first and last residue. Each record gives: clone size, V gene, J gene, D gene, CDR3 DNA, CDR3 protein. The D gene is left open where the match is weak. Not every row has a clone size; where given, it reads once, few, many or a size class.

few	TRBV25-1	TRBJ2-2	-	TGTGCCAGCAGTGAATATACGAACGGGGAGCTGTTTTTT	CASSEYTNGELFF
-	TRBV2	TRBJ1-5	-	TGTGCCAGCAGTGTGGGAACCTATAGCAATCAGCCCCAGCATTTT	CASSVGTYSNQPQHF
-	TRBV12-3/TRBV12-4	TRBJ2-6	-	TGTGCCAGCAGATTTGGACGGTTGAACTCTGGGGCCAACGTCCTGACTTTC	CASRFGRLNSGANVLTF
-	TRBV3-1	TRBJ2-3	-	TGTGCCAGCAGCCAAGATCCGGCAACAACGCAGTATTTT	CASSQDPATTQYF
few	TRBV7-9	TRBJ2-5	TRBD1	TGTGCCAGCAGCCCCCGACAGGGGTACTATGTCCAAGAGACCCAGTACTTC	CASSPRQGYYVQETQYF
few	TRBV7-9	TRBJ2-3	-	TGTGCCAGCAGCCGGTGGAGGAATACGCAGTATTTT	CASSRWRNTQYF
few	TRBV7-9	TRBJ2-7	-	TGTGCCAGCAGCGAATCCGAGCGCTACGAGCAGTACTTC	CASSESERYEQYF
few	TRBV7-9	TRBJ2-1	TRBD2	TGTGCCAGCAGCGCGACTAGCGGGGCATCCCGGTTTGTTTACAATGAGCAGTTCTTC	CASSATSGASRFVYNEQFF
-	TRBV16	TRBJ2-7	-	TGTGCCAGCAGCCAACTGACCGAGCAGTACTTC	CASSQLTEQYF
-	TRBV5-1	TRBJ2-7	-	TGCGCCAGCAGCTTGGGTAGTCGCTCGGTGTATCACTACGAGCAGTACTTC	CASSLGSRSVYHYEQYF
-	TRBV30	TRBJ1-5	TRBD1	TGTGCCTGGAGCGAAAGGGACAGAAATCAGCCCCAGCATTTT	CAWSERDRNQPQHF
few	TRBV5-1	TRBJ2-3	-	TGCGCCAGCAGCTTGGATGGGGTAACTAGCACAGATACGCAGTATTTT	CASSLDGVTSTDTQYF
-	TRBV13	TRBJ2-7	-	TGTGCCAGCAGCTACGACCGGGACCACTACGAGCAGTACTTC	CASSYDRDHYEQYF
-	TRBV6-5	TRBJ1-2	-	TGTGCCAGCAGCTTAGTCACAGGATATGGCTACACCTTC	CASSLVTGYGYTF
-	TRBV7-2	TRBJ2-7	-	TGTGCCAGCAGCCCTCGGACAGCCTACGAGCAGTACTTC	CASSPRTAYEQYF
few	TRBV7-2	TRBJ2-7	TRBD2	TGTGCCAGCAGCTTAGCGGGAGGGCCGCTCTACGAGCAGTACTTC	CASSLAGGPLYEQYF
few	TRBV5-1	TRBJ2-5	TRBD2	TGCGCCAGCACCGTGACTAGCGGACGATCGGAGACCCAGTACTTC	CASTVTSGRSETQYF